Below, one TCR beta chain is given with its context. This specimen comes from a study of T-cell memory formation after mild COVID-19. From 5'RACE with constant-segment primers came TCR alpha and TCR beta cDNA libraries that carried sample barcodes and UMIs. Each CDR3 protein is one row after TCRdb ran MiXCR on the 5' RACE reads. The sample holds around 300,000 distinct CDR3 sequences, under 15% seen once. CDR1 is KGHSH and CDR2 is LQKENI in the germline V gene. CDR3 length: 16 residues. V was cut by 2 bases and J by 3 bases, with 14 bases left in between. The gene calls are TRBV18 and TRBJ2-1; D is possibly TRBD1 or TRBD2 (5 bases each). The sequence was collected from a man aged 18 to 30 who had mild COVID-19 (a few samples of this study predate the infection). Cell type and time point are not known. The specimen sequenced was PBMCs or a T cell subset sorted from them (not recorded which). In DNA, the CDR3 is TGTGCCAGCTCACCAGCCCGGGGCCAGAACTACAATGAGCAGTTCTTC. Translated, it gives CASSPARGQNYNEQFF.